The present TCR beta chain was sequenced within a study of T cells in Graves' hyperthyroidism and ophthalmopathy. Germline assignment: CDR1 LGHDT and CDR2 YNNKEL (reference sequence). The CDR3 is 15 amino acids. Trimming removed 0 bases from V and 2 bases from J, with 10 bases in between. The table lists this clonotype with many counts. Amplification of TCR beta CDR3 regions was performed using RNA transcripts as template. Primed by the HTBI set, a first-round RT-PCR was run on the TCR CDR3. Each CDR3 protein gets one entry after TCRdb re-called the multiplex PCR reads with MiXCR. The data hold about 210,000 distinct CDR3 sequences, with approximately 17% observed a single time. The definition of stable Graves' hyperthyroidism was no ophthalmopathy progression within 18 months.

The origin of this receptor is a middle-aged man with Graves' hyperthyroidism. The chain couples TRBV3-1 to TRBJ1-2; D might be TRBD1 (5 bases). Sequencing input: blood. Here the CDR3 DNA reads TGTGCCAGCAGCCAAGAGATGAGGGGAAACTATGGCTACACCTTC. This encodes CASSQEMRGNYGYTF.